Each of the 21 T cell receptor beta chains below was sequenced from the same sample in a study of T cells in Graves' hyperthyroidism and ophthalmopathy. There were TCR beta CDR3 regions amplified from RNA transcripts. Researchers ran a first-round RT-PCR on the TCR CDR3 using the HTBI primer set. TCRdb re-called the multiplex PCR reads through MiXCR, storing one row per CDR3 protein. The sample holds nearly 600,000 distinct CDR3 sequences; approximately 15% are singletons and the top ten take 5.5% to 7.5%. Input material: blood. These receptors were collected from a woman in her twenties or thirties with Graves' hyperthyroidism that later progressed to Graves' ophthalmopathy.

This clonotype was counted between two and nine times. Given a much more abundant clone one base away, this may be a read error. CDR3 sequence (DNA): TGTGCCAGCAGGGTTTTTTTTAGCGTCACCTACGAGCAGTACGTC. This codes for CASRVFFSVTYEQYV. V gene TRBV6-1 combines with J gene TRBJ2-7; maybe TRBD2 (5 bases). CDR3 length equals 15 residues. V was pared by 6 bases and J by 2 bases, with 17 bases between. CDR1 and CDR2 (germline): MNHNS, SASEGT.

Many counts were recorded for this clonotype. The chain links TRBV5-1 to TRBJ1-1, with TRBD1 matching over 8 bases. This CDR3 has 15 amino acids. The germline V gene has CDR1 SGHRS and CDR2 YFSETQ. V lost 4 bases and J lost 4; bases outside the gene matches: 9. CDR3 nucleotide sequence: TGCGCCAGCAGCGGACTACAGGGGGGGTCCACTGAAGCTTTCTTT. Protein product: CASSGLQGGSTEAFF.

This clonotype has ten or more counts. The chain employs TRBV30 and TRBJ2-1; D is perhaps TRBD1 or TRBD2 (5 bases each). Germline V gene lookup returns CDR1 GTSNPN and CDR2 SVGIG (reference sequence). Trimming pared 4 bases from V and 5 bases from J, leaving 12 bases between. This CDR3 has 13 amino acids. Here the CDR3 reads CAWTRGANNEQFF. CDR3 nucleotide sequence: TGTGCCTGGACCAGAGGGGCCAACAATGAGCAGTTCTTC.

This chain uses TRBV14 with TRBJ2-1; the match to TRBD1 covers 7 bases. Germline V gene lookup returns CDR1 SGHDN and CDR2 FVKESK. The CDR3 covers 14 residues. With 0 bases clipped from V and 6 bases from J, the junction kept 2 bases outside the gene matches. CDR3 residues: CASSQDGTVNEQFF. As DNA, the CDR3 is TGTGCCAGCAGCCAAGACGGGACAGTCAATGAGCAGTTCTTC.

This clonotype was seen many times. This chain connects TRBV2 to TRBJ1-2; D is unclear. Germline V gene lookup returns CDR1 SNHLY and CDR2 FYNNEI. Between the trimmed V and J ends, which lost 7 bases and 6 bases, there was a span of 15 bases. CDR3 length: 13 residues. The CDR3, as DNA: TGTGCCAGCATTGGTACGAGTGGTGATGGCTACACCTTC. Residues: CASIGTSGDGYTF.

This chain connects TRBV7-9 to TRBJ2-7; no definite D call. V gave up 5 bases and J gave up 4 bases, with 12 bases separating them. CDR1 is SEHNR and CDR2 is FQNEAQ in the germline V gene (reference sequence). The CDR3 consists of 13 residues. CDR3 sequence reads: CASSIVGYYEQYF. The CDR3 DNA follows: TGTGCCAGCAGCATTGTTGGGTATTACGAGCAGTACTTC.

The chain joins TRBV5-1 to TRBJ2-1, with TRBD1 as a possible D gene (5 bases). Trimming shortened V by 3 bases and J by 5 bases, and 15 bases separated the two germline ends. Germline CDR1 SGHRS, CDR2 YFSETQ. The length of the CDR3 is 15 residues. The CDR3 coding sequence is TGCGCCAGCAGCTCATGGGGCCAGGGCGACAATGAGCAGTTCTTC. Translation: CASSSWGQGDNEQFF.

The chain carries TRBV29-1 and TRBJ2-6; 10 nucleotides agree with TRBD2. J was trimmed by 4 bases and V by 0 bases; bases with no gene match: 12. CDR3 length: 19 amino acids. Germline V CDR1 and CDR2: SQVTM, ANQGSEA. The CDR3 region is CSVEDRGISGRKGANVLTF. CDR3 nucleotide sequence: TGCAGCGTTGAAGATCGGGGGATTAGCGGGAGGAAAGGGGCCAACGTCCTGACTTTC.

This clonotype has at least ten counts. The chain carries TRBV6-2 or TRBV6-3 and TRBJ1-1; unclear D gene. The CDR3 is 15 amino acids. Germline CDR1 and CDR2: MNHEY and SVGEGT. Trimming took off 3 bases at V and 3 bases at J, with 14 bases between the two ends. The CDR3 nucleotides read TGTGCCAGCAGTTATAGGGCCAGGAGATACACTGAAGCTTTCTTT. This translates into CASSYRARRYTEAFF.

To note about this clonotype: It is likely a read error, because the conserved phenylalanine at the end of the CDR3 is missing. No DNA is shown, since the ends of the CDR3 on it are uncertain; the CDR3 is the one TCRdb lists. V and J are TRBV3-1 and TRBJ2-5. The CDR3 is made up of 13 amino acids, end residues included. From germline, CDR1 is LGHDT and CDR2 YNNKEL (reference sequence). The CDR3 protein is CASSHAGQETPYL.

In its sample, this clonotype was seen a few times. This rearrangement joins TRBV7-6 to TRBJ2-3; the D is unclear. This CDR3 has 16 residues. CDR1 is SGHVS, CDR2 FNYEAQ, per germline. Trimming removed 0 bases from V and 2 bases from J, with 12 bases in between. CDR3: CASSLAGNLFTDTQYF. CDR3 in DNA: TGTGCCAGCAGCTTAGCAGGCAACCTCTTCACAGATACGCAGTATTTT.

The chain combines TRBV9 with TRBJ1-4; TRBD1 might be the D (5 bases). The CDR3 is made up of 14 amino acids. CDR1 and CDR2 (germline): SGDLS, YYNGEE. V lost 6 bases and J lost 8, with 17 bases in between. The CDR3 is CASTPGGIGEKLFF. The CDR3 DNA sequence: TGTGCCAGCACCCCGGGGGGGATCGGAGAAAAACTGTTTTTT.

The table lists this clonotype with many counts. Written as DNA, the CDR3 is TGTGCCTGGAATCCCGGGCTTCGGGACACTGAAGCTTTCTTT. Protein: CAWNPGLRDTEAFF. The J gene is TRBJ1-1, the V gene TRBV30; D gene uncertain. The CDR3 contains 14 residues. Germline values: CDR1 GTSNPN, CDR2 SVGIG (reference sequence). The V end was cut by 4 bases, the J end by 3 bases, with 15 bases between.

Many counts were recorded for this clonotype. V is TRBV29-1 and J is TRBJ1-3, with D unresolved. This CDR3 spans 14 amino acids. Per the germline V gene, CDR1 is SQVTM and CDR2 is ANQGSEA. Trimming took 5 bases from V and 3 from J, leaving 14 bases between them. CDR3 nucleotides: TGCAGCGTTTCGTTGACCTTATATGGAAACACCATATATTTT. Translating gives CSVSLTLYGNTIYF.

This clonotype was recorded at least ten times. J is TRBJ1-1 and V is TRBV12-3 or TRBV12-4, with unresolved D. V was clipped by 5 bases and J by 5 bases, with 6 bases between them. The CDR3 runs to 11 residues. The CDR3 reads CASSRVTEAFF. CDR3 nucleotides: TGTGCCAGCAGTAGGGTAACTGAAGCTTTCTTT.

The V gene is TRBV9, the J gene TRBJ2-1; TRBD1 aligns across 10 bases. The germline CDR1 and CDR2 sequences are SGDLS and YYNGEE. Trimming cost V 3 bases and J 6 bases; bases outside gene matches: 6. CDR3 length equals 15 residues. CDR3 nucleotide sequence: TGTGCCAGCAGCGGGGGACAGGGGAAACCCAATGAGCAGTTCTTC. This encodes CASSGGQGKPNEQFF.

This clonotype was counted at least ten times. The chain joins TRBV5-1 to TRBJ2-7; a possible D gene is TRBD2 (5 bases). The V gene lost 0 bases and the J gene lost 3 bases, with 10 bases spanning the gap. Germline assignment: CDR1 SGHRS and CDR2 YFSETQ. The CDR3 has 14 amino acids. Here the CDR3 DNA reads TGCGCCAGCAGCTTGGAAACGGGAAACTACGAGCAGTACTTC. Its translation: CASSLETGNYEQYF.

The sample holds a few counts of this clonotype. This chain connects TRBV20-1 to TRBJ1-4; D is uncertain. With 0 bases removed from V and 7 bases from J, the gap between germline ends came to 21 bases. CDR1 DFQATT and CDR2 SNEGSKA come from the germline V gene (reference sequence). This CDR3 is built from 17 residues. The CDR3 DNA reads as TGCAGTGCTAGAGATTTCGAGGCCGGGCATTTACGTGAAAAACTGTTTTTT. Protein sequence: CSARDFEAGHLREKLFF.

This clonotype was seen more than once but under ten times. The genes are TRBV27 and TRBJ2-7, with D perhaps matching TRBD2 (6 bases). CDR1 and CDR2 (germline): MNHEY, SMNVEV (reference sequence). The CDR3 consists of 15 residues. Between the trimmed V and J ends, which lost 5 bases and 2 bases, there was a span of 16 bases. The CDR3 sequence: CASSISRDFPYEQYF. The CDR3 DNA reads TGTGCCAGCAGTATTTCCCGGGACTTCCCCTACGAGCAGTACTTC.

This clonotype was picked up many times. The chain carries TRBV6-1 and TRBJ2-1; TRBD1 aligns across 7 bases. Germline CDR1 MNHNS, CDR2 SASEGT. CDR3 size: 14 residues. Trimming removed 7 bases from V and 5 bases from J; junction bases left unmatched: 8. The CDR3 nucleotides are TGTGCCAGCACCATCGGGACAGCGAACAATGAGCAGTTCTTC. It is translated as CASTIGTANNEQFF.

This chain links TRBV30 with TRBJ1-6, with unresolved D. The CDR3 loop spans 12 amino acids. Germline CDR1 GTSNPN, CDR2 SVGIG (reference sequence). V gave up 2 bases and J gave up 8 bases, with 7 bases separating them. The CDR3 region is CAWSRRDSPLHF. The CDR3 DNA follows: TGTGCCTGGAGTAGGCGTGATTCACCCCTCCACTTT.